This T cell receptor (beta chain) was documented in a study of TIL therapy for anti-PD-1-resistant metastatic lung cancer. Study context: Progressing patients received lymphodepletion, expanded TIL infusion and IL-2. Study-level results: Patients were highly selected, enriched for treatment-naive, never-smoker and oncogene-addicted cases. Infused TIL clonotypes partially replaced the baseline blood repertoire, then decayed over months.

Sequencing used immunoSEQ v3. Using immunoSEQ multiplex PCR, the repertoire was profiled, and TCRdb retains in-frame clones only, with some absent. Altogether just under 60,000 clones are present, about 69% being singletons, with the ten largest covering about 6.8%. Documented time point: pre-treatment sample, taken before nivolumab and TIL therapy. Concerning this clone itself: Its antigen is as yet unknown.

The CDR3 is 13 amino acids. CDR1 SGHDT and CDR2 YYEEEE come from the germline V gene. V lost 6 bases and J lost 6, with 16 bases in between. The material was blood, obtained at baseline. The genes are TRBV5-6 and TRBJ2-7; perhaps TRBD2 as D (5 bases). This sequence originates from a person between 25 and 79 years old with non-small cell lung cancer. Written as DNA, the CDR3 is TGTGCCAGCACCTCCACGGGGATCCTCGAGCAGTACTTC. Translating it yields CASTSTGILEQYF.